This is a list of T cell receptor beta chains from one sample in a study of early T cells in non-severe SARS-CoV-2 infection. TCRdb reanalysed the 5' RACE reads using MiXCR and keeps one entry per CDR3 protein. The table includes roughly 72,000 distinct CDR3 sequences, about 13% detected once. The material sequenced was whole blood. The receptor source for this set is an adult who was a healthcare worker with PCR-confirmed SARS-CoV-2 infection or an uninfected control (not recorded which). Both conserved end residues are part of each CDR3. Each record gives: clone size, D gene, J gene, V gene, CDR3 protein, CDR3 DNA. D genes are given only for firm matches. Clone size, where shown, is once, few, many, or a class for clones that have expanded.

abundance: NA
d_gene: NA
j_gene: TRBJ1-1
v_gene: TRBV6-2/TRBV6-3
CDR3aa: CASRQELQTEAFF
CDR3nt: TGTGCCAGCAGACAGGAACTTCAGACTGAAGCTTTCTTT

abundance: few
d_gene: NA
j_gene: TRBJ2-1
v_gene: TRBV15
CDR3aa: CATSGEAGVSYNEQFF
CDR3nt: TGTGCCACCAGCGGCGAGGCAGGGGTATCCTACAATGAGCAGTTCTTC

abundance: many
d_gene: NA
j_gene: TRBJ2-7
v_gene: TRBV27
CDR3aa: CASSMGYEQYF
CDR3nt: TGTGCCAGCAGTATGGGCTACGAGCAGTACTTC

abundance: many
d_gene: NA
j_gene: TRBJ2-1
v_gene: TRBV11-2
CDR3aa: CASSLGPDARNEQFF
CDR3nt: TGTGCCAGCAGCTTGGGCCCCGATGCTCGCAATGAGCAGTTCTTC

abundance: once
d_gene: TRBD2
j_gene: TRBJ2-1
v_gene: TRBV28
CDR3aa: CAINSGRAGGEQFF
CDR3nt: TGTGCCATCAATAGCGGGAGGGCCGGTGGTGAGCAGTTCTTC

abundance: NA
d_gene: TRBD2
j_gene: TRBJ2-1
v_gene: TRBV7-9
CDR3aa: CASSLASGSPGEQFF
CDR3nt: TGTGCCAGCAGCTTAGCCAGCGGGAGTCCCGGGGAGCAGTTCTTC

abundance: many
d_gene: NA
j_gene: TRBJ1-1
v_gene: TRBV7-9
CDR3aa: CASSLEDGPNTEAFF
CDR3nt: TGTGCCAGCAGCTTAGAGGACGGTCCGAACACTGAAGCTTTCTTT

abundance: once
d_gene: NA
j_gene: TRBJ2-7
v_gene: TRBV15
CDR3aa: CATSRDRSRVNEQYF
CDR3nt: TGTGCCACCAGCAGAGATAGGAGCAGGGTGAACGAGCAGTACTTC

abundance: few
d_gene: TRBD1
j_gene: TRBJ2-2
v_gene: TRBV28
CDR3aa: CASSSTDRATGELFF
CDR3nt: TGTGCCAGCAGCTCTACCGACAGGGCTACCGGGGAGCTGTTTTTT

abundance: NA
d_gene: NA
j_gene: TRBJ2-5
v_gene: TRBV28
CDR3aa: CASSLYAGPGTQYF
CDR3nt: TGTGCCAGCAGTTTGTACGCAGGGCCGGGGACCCAGTACTTC

abundance: many
d_gene: TRBD1
j_gene: TRBJ1-2
v_gene: TRBV12-3/TRBV12-4
CDR3aa: CASRLTGGGSYTF
CDR3nt: TGTGCCAGCAGATTGACAGGGGGCGGAAGCTACACCTTC